This T cell receptor beta chain was retrieved from a study of Ad26.COV2.S vaccination and SARS-CoV-2 variants. The assay was immunoSEQ multiplex PCR, and TCRdb's table has in-frame clones only and misses some. This sample has about 370,000 clones, with more than 85% found just once. The CDR3 totals 16 residues. Germline V gives CDR1 SGHKS, CDR2 YYEKEE (reference sequence). The J segment lost 2 bases and the V segment lost 4 bases, leaving 3 bases of the junction unmatched. Stated treatment: around 19 received Ad26.COV2.S at low or high dose, single or two shots; 5 received placebo; per-sample allocation not given. Collection of samples fell on day 63 after the first vaccine or placebo injection.

The gene calls are TRBV5-5 and TRBJ2-7, with TRBD2 matching over 16 bases. Sequencing used peripheral blood, obtained in a trial of Ad26.COV2.S vaccine versus placebo. The TCR was taken from a person between 18 and 65 years old who received the Ad26.COV2.S COVID-19 vaccine or a placebo. DNA of the CDR3: TGTGCCAGCAGCCGCGGGACTAGCGGGGGGGCCTACGAGCAGTACTTC. Translated, it gives CASSRGTSGGAYEQYF.